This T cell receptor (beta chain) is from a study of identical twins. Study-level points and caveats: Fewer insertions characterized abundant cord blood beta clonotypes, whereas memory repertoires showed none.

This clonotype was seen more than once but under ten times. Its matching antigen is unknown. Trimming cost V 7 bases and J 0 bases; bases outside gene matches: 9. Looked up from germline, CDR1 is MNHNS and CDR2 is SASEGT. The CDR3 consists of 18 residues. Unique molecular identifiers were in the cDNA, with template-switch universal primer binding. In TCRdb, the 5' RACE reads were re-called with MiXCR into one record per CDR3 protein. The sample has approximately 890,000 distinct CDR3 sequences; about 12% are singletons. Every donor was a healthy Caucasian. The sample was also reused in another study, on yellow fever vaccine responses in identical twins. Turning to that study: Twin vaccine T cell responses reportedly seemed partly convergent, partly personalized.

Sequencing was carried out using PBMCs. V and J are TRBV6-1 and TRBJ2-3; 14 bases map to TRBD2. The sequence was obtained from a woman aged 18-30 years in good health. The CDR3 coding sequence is TGTGCCAGCACCCTATACGGACTAGCGGGGGGTAGCACAGATACGCAGTATTTT. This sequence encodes CASTLYGLAGGSTDTQYF.